This T cell receptor beta chain is from a study of OX40 agonist ivuxolimab in advanced cancers. The study, taken as a whole, reports: Partial responders at 0.1-3.0 mg/kg showed near-lowest clonal expansion. Expanded peripheral T cells had an undetermined antigen specificity. CD4+ and CD8+ blood T cells expanded clonally by week 6 at 0.1 to 3.0 mg/kg.

As to this clone: Antigen: not known.

Generated by immunoSEQ multiplex PCR, the TCRdb table keeps only in-frame clones and is missing some. Among 72,000 or so clones, around 88% were seen once, and the ten largest hold 0.86%. Autoimmune disease history or systemic immunosuppression led to patients being barred. This CDR3 is built from 16 residues. Deletions cut 5 bases from V and 5 bases from J, with 21 bases between. Germline CDR1 reads MDHEN; CDR2 reads SYDVKM. The clonotype was recovered from an adult with an advanced solid tumor such as melanoma, head and neck, liver or kidney cancer. The chain joins TRBV28 to TRBJ1-2; no clear D gene. Sequences were derived from CD4+ or CD8+ T cells sorted from blood, sampled in a trial of the OX40 agonist ivuxolimab. CDR3 region: CASSPGSSQPGYGYTF. The CDR3 nucleotides read TGTGCCAGCAGTCCCGGTTCGTCCCAGCCGGGGTATGGCTACACCTTC.